These 3 T cell receptor beta chains originate from one sample sequenced in a study of blood T cells in healthy people across ages. It was with a sample-barcoded 5' primer and a J-beta primer mix that a second PCR of roughly 7 to 12 cycles was run. Each CDR3 protein is one row after TCRdb ran MiXCR on the 5' RACE reads. This table holds about 380,000 distinct CDR3 sequences, about 55% found once. Sequenced: blood. These receptors originate from a man in his fifties or sixties in good health.

In its sample, this clonotype was seen many times. This rearrangement joins TRBV20-1 to TRBJ1-6, with a tentative D call TRBD1 (6 bases). Germline CDR1 and CDR2: DFQATT and SNEGSKA (reference sequence). Trimming stripped 6 bases from V and 0 bases from J, with 15 bases between. This CDR3 is 16 amino acids long. The CDR3 region is CSARGTESSYNSPLHF. The CDR3 bases are TGCAGTGCCAGGGGTACCGAGAGCTCCTATAATTCACCCCTCCACTTT.

The chain employs TRBV7-9 and TRBJ2-1, with D possibly being TRBD2 (6 bases). Germline V gives CDR1 SEHNR, CDR2 FQNEAQ (reference sequence). The V end lost 11 bases, the J end lost 0 bases, and 17 bases lay between the germline ends. This CDR3 is built from 15 residues. CDR3 nucleotide sequence: TGTGCCCCCGGAGAGCGGGTAAGCTCCTACAATGAGCAGTTCTTC. Translation: CAPGERVSSYNEQFF. The full variable domain, with the rest looked up from reference TRBV7-9 and TRBJ2-1, is DTGVSQNPRHKITKRGQNVTFRCDPISEHNRLYWYRQTLGQGPEFLTYFQNEAQLEKSRLLSDRFSAERPKGSFSTLEIQRTEQGDSAMYLCAPGERVSSYNEQFFGPGTRLTVL.

The genes are TRBV10-3 and TRBJ2-7, with 10 bases aligning to TRBD2. V was pared by 10 bases and J by 2 bases, with 8 bases of the junction left unmatched. The CDR3 consists of 14 residues. Germline V gives CDR1 ENHRY, CDR2 SYGVKD. The CDR3 DNA follows: TGTGCCACCACCAAGCGGGGGGGACCCTACGAGCAGTACTTC. It specifies CATTKRGGPYEQYF.